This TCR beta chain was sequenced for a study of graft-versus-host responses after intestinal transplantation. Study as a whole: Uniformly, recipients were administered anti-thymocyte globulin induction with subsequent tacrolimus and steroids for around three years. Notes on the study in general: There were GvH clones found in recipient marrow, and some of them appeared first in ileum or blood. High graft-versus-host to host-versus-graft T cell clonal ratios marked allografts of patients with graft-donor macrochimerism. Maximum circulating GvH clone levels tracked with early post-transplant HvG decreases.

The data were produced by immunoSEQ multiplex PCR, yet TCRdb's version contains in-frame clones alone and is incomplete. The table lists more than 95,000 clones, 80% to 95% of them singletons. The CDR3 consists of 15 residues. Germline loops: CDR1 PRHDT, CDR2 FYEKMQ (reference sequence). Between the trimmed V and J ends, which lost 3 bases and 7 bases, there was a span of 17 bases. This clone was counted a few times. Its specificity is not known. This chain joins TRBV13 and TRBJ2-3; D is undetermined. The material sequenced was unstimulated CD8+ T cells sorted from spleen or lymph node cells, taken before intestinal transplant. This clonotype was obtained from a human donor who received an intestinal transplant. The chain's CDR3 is CASSFDTLLVNTQYF. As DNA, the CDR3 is TGTGCCAGCAGCTTTGACACGCTCCTGGTCAATACGCAGTATTTT.